These T cell receptor beta chains were read from a single sample in a study of blood T cell repertoires in COVID-19. TCRdb's table, derived via immunoSEQ multiplex PCR, lists solely in-frame clones and lacks some. The repertoire has a few hundred thousand clones, 80% to 90% of them found once; the top ten carry roughly 4.5%. Sequencing was carried out using PBMCs or T cells enriched from blood (not recorded which). Receptor source: a man under 40 who had recovered from COVID-19. CDR3s include the opening cysteine and the closing phenylalanine or tryptophan. Fields, in order: D gene, clone size, V gene, J gene, CDR3 protein, CDR3 DNA. The D gene is left open where the match is weak. For some rows the clone size is stated as once, few or many, or as a class when expanded; others skip it.

>TRBD2|-|TRBV15|TRBJ2-1
CATSRDRGLADNEQFF
TGTGCCACCAGCAGAGATAGGGGACTAGCGGACAATGAGCAGTTCTTC
>TRBD2|-|TRBV19|TRBJ2-7
CATSTSGSYEQYF
TGTGCCACCTCGACTAGCGGGAGCTACGAGCAGTACTTC
>TRBD1|once|TRBV5-1|TRBJ2-1
CASSLRQGTYNEQFF
TGCGCCAGCAGCTTGAGACAGGGGACCTACAATGAGCAGTTCTTC
>-|once|TRBV7-9|TRBJ2-7
CASSFEADYEQYF
TGTGCCAGCAGCTTTGAGGCAGATTACGAGCAGTACTTC
>-|once|TRBV11-3|TRBJ1-2
CASSSPGGANYGYTF
TGTGCCAGCAGCTCCCCGGGGGGGGCTAACTATGGCTACACCTTC
>-|-|TRBV6-5|TRBJ1-5
CASSYGGGNQPQHF
TGTGCCAGCAGTTATGGAGGAGGCAATCAGCCCCAGCATTTT
>-|-|TRBV7-8|TRBJ1-2
CASSSDPSPNYGYTF
TGTGCCAGCAGCTCCGACCCTAGTCCAAACTATGGCTACACCTTC
>TRBD2|-|TRBV9|TRBJ2-7
CASTPRRSVAGISYEQYF
TGTGCCAGCACCCCTCGGCGATCTGTAGCGGGGATCTCCTACGAGCAGTACTTC
>-|-|TRBV19|TRBJ1-3
CASTRGTLEDGIGVMSGNTIYF
TGTGCCAGTACCAGAGGGACACTGGAAGATGGAATAGGAGTTATGTCTGGAAACACCATATATTTT
>-|-|TRBV5-5|TRBJ1-6
CASSLSSGGGFSPLHF
TGTGCCAGCAGCTTGTCGTCGGGAGGGGGATTTTCACCCCTCCACTTT
>TRBD1|-|TRBV6-5|TRBJ1-5
CATSGQGGNQPQHF
TGTGCCACCTCCGGACAGGGGGGCAATCAGCCCCAGCATTTT
>-|-|TRBV7-2|TRBJ1-2
CASSIQGQDRGGYTF
TGTGCCAGCAGCATACAGGGACAAGACAGAGGTGGCTACACCTTC
>-|-|TRBV30|TRBJ2-3
CAWSIQGHGDTQYF
TGTGCCTGGAGTATACAGGGTCATGGAGATACGCAGTATTTT
>-|-|TRBV5-1|TRBJ1-1
CASSLAQGPNTEAFF
TGCGCCAGCAGCTTGGCGCAGGGGCCGAACACTGAAGCTTTCTTT
>-|-|TRBV18|TRBJ1-5
CASSPPGDQPQHF
TGTGCCAGCTCACCACCGGGAGATCAGCCCCAGCATTTT
>-|once|TRBV7-8|TRBJ2-3
CASSLASSVTSTDTQYF
TGTGCCAGCAGCTTAGCGTCTAGCGTTACTAGCACAGATACGCAGTATTTT
>-|-|TRBV19|TRBJ1-2
CASSLQGTASGYTF
TGTGCCAGTAGCTTGCAGGGAACGGCGAGTGGCTACACCTTC
>-|-|TRBV10-3|TRBJ1-1
CAISPTGGAEAFF
TGTGCCATCAGCCCCACAGGCGGCGCTGAAGCTTTCTTT
>TRBD1|-|TRBV18|TRBJ2-7
CASSPFGQVGGATYEQYF
TGTGCCAGCTCACCCTTTGGACAGGTTGGAGGTGCGACCTACGAGCAGTACTTC
>-|-|TRBV5-1|TRBJ1-2
CASSFVGAPSNYGYTF
TGCGCCAGCAGCTTTGTAGGGGCACCGAGCAACTATGGCTACACCTTC
>-|-|TRBV27|TRBJ2-7
CASSEIGGEQYF
TGTGCCAGCAGTGAGATTGGTGGCGAGCAGTACTTC
>TRBD2|-|TRBV7-8|TRBJ2-1
CASSLAGGRTTQFF
TGTGCCAGCAGCTTAGCGGGCGGGAGGACGACGCAGTTCTTC